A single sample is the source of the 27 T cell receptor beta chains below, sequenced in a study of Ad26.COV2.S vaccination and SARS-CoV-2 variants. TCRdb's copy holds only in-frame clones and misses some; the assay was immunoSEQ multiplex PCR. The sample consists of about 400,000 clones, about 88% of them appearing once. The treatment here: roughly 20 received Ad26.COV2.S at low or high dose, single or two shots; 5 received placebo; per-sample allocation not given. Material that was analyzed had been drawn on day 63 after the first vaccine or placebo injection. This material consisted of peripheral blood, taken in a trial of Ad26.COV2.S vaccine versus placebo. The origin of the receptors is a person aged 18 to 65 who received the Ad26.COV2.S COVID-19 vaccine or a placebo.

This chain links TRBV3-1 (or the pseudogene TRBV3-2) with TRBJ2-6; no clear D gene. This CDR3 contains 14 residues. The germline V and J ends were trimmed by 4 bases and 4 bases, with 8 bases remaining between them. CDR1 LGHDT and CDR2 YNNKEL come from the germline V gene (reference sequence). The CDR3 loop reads CASSLFSGANVLTF. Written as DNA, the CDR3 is TGTGCCAGCAGCCTTTTTTCCGGGGCCAACGTCCTGACTTTC.

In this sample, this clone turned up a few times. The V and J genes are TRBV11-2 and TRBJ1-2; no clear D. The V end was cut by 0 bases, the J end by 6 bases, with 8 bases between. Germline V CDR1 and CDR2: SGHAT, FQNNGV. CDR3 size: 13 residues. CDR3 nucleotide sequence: TGTGCCAGCAGCTTAGATATCGGAGATGGCTACACCTTC. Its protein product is CASSLDIGDGYTF.

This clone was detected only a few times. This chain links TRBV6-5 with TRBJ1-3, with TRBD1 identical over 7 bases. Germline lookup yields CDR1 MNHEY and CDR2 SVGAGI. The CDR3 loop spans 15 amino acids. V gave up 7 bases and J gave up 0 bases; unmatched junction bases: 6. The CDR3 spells CASTRGADSGNTIYF. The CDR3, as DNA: TGTGCCAGCACCAGGGGGGCCGACTCTGGAAACACCATATATTTT.

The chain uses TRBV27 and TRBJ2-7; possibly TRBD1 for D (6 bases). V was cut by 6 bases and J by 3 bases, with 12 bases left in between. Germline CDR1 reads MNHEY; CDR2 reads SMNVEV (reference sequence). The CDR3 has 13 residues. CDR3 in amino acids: CASSPQGLYEQYF. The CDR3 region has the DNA TGTGCCAGCAGCCCCCAGGGGCTCTACGAGCAGTACTTC.

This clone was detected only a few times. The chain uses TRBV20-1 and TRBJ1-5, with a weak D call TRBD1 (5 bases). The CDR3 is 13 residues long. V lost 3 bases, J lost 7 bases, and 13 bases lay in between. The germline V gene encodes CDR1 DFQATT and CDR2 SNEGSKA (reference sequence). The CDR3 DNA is TGCAGTGCTAGTCGACAGTCTGAACAGCCCCAGCATTTT. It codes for CSASRQSEQPQHF.

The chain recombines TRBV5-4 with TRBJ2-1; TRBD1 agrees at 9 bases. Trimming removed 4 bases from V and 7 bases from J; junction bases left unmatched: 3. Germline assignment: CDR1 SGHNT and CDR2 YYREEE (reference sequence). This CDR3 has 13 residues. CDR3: CASSRDRANEQFF. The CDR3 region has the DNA TGTGCCAGCAGCCGGGACAGGGCAAATGAGCAGTTCTTC.

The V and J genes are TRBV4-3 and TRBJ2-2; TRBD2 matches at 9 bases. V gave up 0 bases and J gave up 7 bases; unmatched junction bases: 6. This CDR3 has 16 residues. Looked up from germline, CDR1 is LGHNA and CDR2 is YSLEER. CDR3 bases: TGCGCCAGCAGCCAAGATCCGCGGGAGGGGGTCGGGGAGCTGTTTTTT. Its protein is CASSQDPREGVGELFF.

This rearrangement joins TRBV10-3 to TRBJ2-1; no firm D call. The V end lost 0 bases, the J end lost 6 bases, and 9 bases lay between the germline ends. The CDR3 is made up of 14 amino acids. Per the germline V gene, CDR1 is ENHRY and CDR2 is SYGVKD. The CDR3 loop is CAISESEDFNEQFF. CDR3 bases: TGTGCCATCAGTGAGTCTGAGGATTTCAATGAGCAGTTCTTC.

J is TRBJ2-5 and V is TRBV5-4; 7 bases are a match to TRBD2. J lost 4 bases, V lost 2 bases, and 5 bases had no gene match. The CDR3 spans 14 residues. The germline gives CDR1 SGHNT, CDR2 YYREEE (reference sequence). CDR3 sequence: CASSLRLAGETQYF. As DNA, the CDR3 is TGTGCCAGCAGCTTAAGACTAGCAGGAGAGACCCAGTACTTC.

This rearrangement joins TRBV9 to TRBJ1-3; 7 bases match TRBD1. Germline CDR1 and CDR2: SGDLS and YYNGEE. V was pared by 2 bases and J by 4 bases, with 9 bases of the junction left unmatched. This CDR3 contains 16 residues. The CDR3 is CASSVTGAPWGNTIYF. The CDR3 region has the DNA TGTGCCAGCAGCGTTACAGGGGCACCGTGGGGAAACACCATATATTTT.

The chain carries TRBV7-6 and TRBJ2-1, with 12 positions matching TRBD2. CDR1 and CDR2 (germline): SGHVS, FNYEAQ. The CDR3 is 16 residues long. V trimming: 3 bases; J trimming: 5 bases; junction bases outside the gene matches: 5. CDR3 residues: CASSLEGLAGNNEQFF. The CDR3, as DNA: TGTGCCAGCAGCTTGGAGGGACTAGCGGGCAACAATGAGCAGTTCTTC.

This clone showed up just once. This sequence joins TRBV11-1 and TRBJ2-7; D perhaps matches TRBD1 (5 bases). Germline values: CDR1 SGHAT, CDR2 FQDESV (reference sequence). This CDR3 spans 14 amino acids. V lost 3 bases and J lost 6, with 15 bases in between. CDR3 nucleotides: TGTGCCAGCAGCTTCCAGGACACAAACGGCGAGCAGTACTTC. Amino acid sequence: CASSFQDTNGEQYF. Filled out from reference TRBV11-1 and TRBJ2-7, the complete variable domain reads EAEVAQSPRYKITEKSQAVAFWCDPISGHATLYWYRQILGQGPELLVQFQDESVVDDSQLPKDRFSAERLKGVDSTLKIQPAELGDSAMYLCASSFQDTNGEQYFGPGTRLTVT.

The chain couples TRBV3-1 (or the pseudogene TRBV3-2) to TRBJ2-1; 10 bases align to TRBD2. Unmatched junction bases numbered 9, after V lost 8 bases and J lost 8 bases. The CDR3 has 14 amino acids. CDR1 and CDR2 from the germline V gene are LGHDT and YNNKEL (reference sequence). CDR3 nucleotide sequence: TGTGCCAGCCTGGGTTCTAGCGGGAGCTATGAGCAGTTCTTC. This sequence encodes CASLGSSGSYEQFF.

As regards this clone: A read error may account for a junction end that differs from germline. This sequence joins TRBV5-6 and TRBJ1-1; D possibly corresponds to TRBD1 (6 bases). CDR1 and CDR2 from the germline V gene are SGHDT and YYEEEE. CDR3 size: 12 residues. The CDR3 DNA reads TGTGCCAGCAGCTTGCCCGGGACACCATACTCCTTT. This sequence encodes CASSLPGTPYSF. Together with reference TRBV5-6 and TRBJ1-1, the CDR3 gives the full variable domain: DAGVTQSPTHLIKTRGQQVTLRCSPKSGHDTVSWYQQALGQGPQFIFQYYEEEERQRGNFPDRFSGHQFPNYSSELNVNALLLGDSALYLCASSLPGTPYSFGQGTRLTVV.

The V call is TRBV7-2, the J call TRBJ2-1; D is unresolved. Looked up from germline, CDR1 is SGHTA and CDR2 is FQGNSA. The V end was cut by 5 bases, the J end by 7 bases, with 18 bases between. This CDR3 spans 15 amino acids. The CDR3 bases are TGTGCCAGCAGCCCCCGAAGTGGTAGCAGTAATGAGCAGTTCTTC. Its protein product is CASSPRSGSSNEQFF.

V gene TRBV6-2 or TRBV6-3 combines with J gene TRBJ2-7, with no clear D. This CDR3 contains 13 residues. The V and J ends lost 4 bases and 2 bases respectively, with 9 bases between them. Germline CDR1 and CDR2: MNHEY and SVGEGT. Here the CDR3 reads CASSLNSPYEQYF. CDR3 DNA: TGTGCCAGCAGTTTAAATTCCCCCTACGAGCAGTACTTC.

Here the CDR3 reads CASSPPGLAELSYNEQFF. As DNA, the CDR3 is TGTGCCAGCAGCCCGCCGGGACTAGCGGAACTATCCTACAATGAGCAGTTCTTC. V usage is TRBV3-1 (or the pseudogene TRBV3-2) and J usage is TRBJ2-1; 11 bases match TRBD2. The CDR3 has 18 residues. V shed 4 bases, J shed 1 base, and the junction held 9 bases outside the gene matches. Germline loops: CDR1 LGHDT, CDR2 YNNKEL (reference sequence).

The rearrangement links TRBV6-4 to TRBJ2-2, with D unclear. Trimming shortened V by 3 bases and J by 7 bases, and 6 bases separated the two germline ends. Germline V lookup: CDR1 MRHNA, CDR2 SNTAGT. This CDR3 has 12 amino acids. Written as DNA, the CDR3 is TGTGCCAGCAGTGAGGTCAACGGGGAGCTGTTTTTT. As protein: CASSEVNGELFF.

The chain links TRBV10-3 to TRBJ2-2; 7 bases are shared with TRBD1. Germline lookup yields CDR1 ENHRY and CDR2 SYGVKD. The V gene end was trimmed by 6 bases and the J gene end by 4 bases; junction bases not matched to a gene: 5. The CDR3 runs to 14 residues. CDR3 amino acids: CAISVTGTTGELFF. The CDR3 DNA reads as TGTGCCATCAGCGTGACAGGGACCACCGGGGAGCTGTTTTTT.

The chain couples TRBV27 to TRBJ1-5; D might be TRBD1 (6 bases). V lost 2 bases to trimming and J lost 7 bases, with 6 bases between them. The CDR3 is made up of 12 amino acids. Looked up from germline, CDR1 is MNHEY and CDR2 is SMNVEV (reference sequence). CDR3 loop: CASSLGGQPQHF. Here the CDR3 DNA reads TGTGCCAGCAGTTTAGGGGGCCAGCCCCAGCATTTT.

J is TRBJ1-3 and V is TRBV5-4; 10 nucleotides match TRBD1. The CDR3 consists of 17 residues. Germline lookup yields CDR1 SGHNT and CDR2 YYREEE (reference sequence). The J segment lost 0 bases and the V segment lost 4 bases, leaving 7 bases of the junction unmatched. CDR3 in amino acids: CASSRGTGALSGNTIYF. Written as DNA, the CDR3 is TGTGCCAGCAGCCGAGGGACAGGGGCCCTCTCTGGAAACACCATATATTTT.

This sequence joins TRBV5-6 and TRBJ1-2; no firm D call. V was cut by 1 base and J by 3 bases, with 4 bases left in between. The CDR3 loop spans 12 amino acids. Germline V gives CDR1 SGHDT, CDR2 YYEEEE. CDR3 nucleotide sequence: TGTGCCAGCAGCTTGAGAGACTATGGCTACACCTTC. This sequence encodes CASSLRDYGYTF.

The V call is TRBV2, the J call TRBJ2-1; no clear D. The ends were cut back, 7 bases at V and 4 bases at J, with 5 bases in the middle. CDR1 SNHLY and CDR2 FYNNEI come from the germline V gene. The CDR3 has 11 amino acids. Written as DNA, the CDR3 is TGTGCCAGCATACAGTACAATGAGCAGTTCTTC. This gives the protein CASIQYNEQFF. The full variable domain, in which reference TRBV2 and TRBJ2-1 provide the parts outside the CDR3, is EPEVTQTPSHQVTQMGQEVILRCVPISNHLYFYWYRQILGQKVEFLVSFYNNEISEKSEIFDDQFSVERPDGSNFTLKIRSTKLEDSAMYFCASIQYNEQFFGPGTRLTVL.

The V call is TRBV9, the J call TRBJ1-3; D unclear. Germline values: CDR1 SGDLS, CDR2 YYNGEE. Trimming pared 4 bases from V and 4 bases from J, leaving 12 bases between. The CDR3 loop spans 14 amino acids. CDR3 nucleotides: TGTGCCAGCAGCTCACCGGAAGAGGGAAACACCATATATTTT. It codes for CASSSPEEGNTIYF.

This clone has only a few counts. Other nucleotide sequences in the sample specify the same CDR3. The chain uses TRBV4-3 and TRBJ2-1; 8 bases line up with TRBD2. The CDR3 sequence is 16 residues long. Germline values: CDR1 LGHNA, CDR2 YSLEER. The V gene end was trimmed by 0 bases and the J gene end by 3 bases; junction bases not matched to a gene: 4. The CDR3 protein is CASSQDGSGSYNEQFF. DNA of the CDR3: TGCGCCAGCAGCCAAGACGGGAGCGGGAGCTACAATGAGCAGTTCTTC.

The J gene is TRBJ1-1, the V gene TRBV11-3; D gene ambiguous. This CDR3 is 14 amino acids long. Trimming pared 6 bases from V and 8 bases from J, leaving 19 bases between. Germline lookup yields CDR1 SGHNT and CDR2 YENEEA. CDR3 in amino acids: CASSVGLGVLEAFF. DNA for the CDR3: TGTGCCAGCAGTGTCGGGCTCGGTGTTTTGGAAGCTTTCTTT.

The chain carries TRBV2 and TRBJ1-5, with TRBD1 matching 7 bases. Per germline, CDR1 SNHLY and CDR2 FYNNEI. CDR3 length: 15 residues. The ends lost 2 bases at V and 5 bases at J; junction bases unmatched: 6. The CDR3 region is CASSEIVGGDQPQHF. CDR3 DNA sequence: TGTGCCAGCAGTGAAATAGTAGGGGGCGATCAGCCCCAGCATTTT.